This is a list of T cell receptor beta chains from one sample in a study of beta chain features in type 1 diabetes. Only in-frame clones appear in the TCRdb table, and some are missing; sequencing was by immunoSEQ multiplex PCR. The table lists hundreds of thousands of clones, around 15% of them singletons. The specimen was naive CD4+ T cells from blood. These receptor sequences come from a man between 18 and 29 years old with type 1 diabetes. The CDR3 runs from the conserved cysteine through the conserved F or W. The order of the fields is V gene, J gene, clone size, D gene, CDR3 DNA, CDR3 protein. D genes are given only for firm matches. Size tells how often a clone was seen (once, few, many) or the class of an expanded clone, and some rows leave it out.

TRBV5-6	TRBJ2-7	-	-	TGTGCCAGCAAAACCTTGGGCTACGAGCAGTACTTC	CASKTLGYEQYF
TRBV30	TRBJ1-1	few	-	TGTGCCTGGAGTGTAGGAGGGGCAGGAGAGGATTTCTTT	CAWSVGGAGEDFF
TRBV4-3	TRBJ2-4	few	TRBD1	TGCGCCAGCAGCCAAGATGCGGCAGGGGGAACGAACATTCAGTACTTC	CASSQDAAGGTNIQYF
TRBV7-2	TRBJ1-1	-	-	TGTGCCAGCAGCGTAACTAGGAACACTGAAGCTTTCTTT	CASSVTRNTEAFF
TRBV4-1	TRBJ1-2	-	-	TGCGCCAGCAGCCAAGAGAAGTTATGGGGCTACACCTTC	CASSQEKLWGYTF
TRBV5-1	TRBJ1-5	-	-	TGCGCCAGCAGCTTGGATAGGCAGGGGTCGGCGGGACGCACAGCCCAGCATTTT	CASSLDRQGSAGRTAQHF
TRBV9	TRBJ1-1	few	-	TGTGCCAGCAGCGTAGTCCCAGGGTCAGACCCTGAAGCTTTCTTT	CASSVVPGSDPEAFF
TRBV9	TRBJ2-3	-	-	TGTGCCAGCAGCCCCCCCGGGCCAGCCGCAGATACGCAGTATTTT	CASSPPGPAADTQYF
TRBV25-1	TRBJ2-7	few	-	TGTGCCAGCAGCGTCGGTGGGGCTGGCGAGCAGTACTTC	CASSVGGAGEQYF
TRBV5-6	TRBJ1-2	few	-	TGTGCCAGCCATGCAGAGGGGAGAGACTATGGCTACACCTTC	CASHAEGRDYGYTF
TRBV28	TRBJ2-7	-	-	TGTGCCAGCCTCTGGGAGCACGAGCAGTACTTC	CASLWEHEQYF
TRBV2	TRBJ2-7	few	-	TGTGCCAGCAGTGAGCAGATCTACGAGCAGTACTTC	CASSEQIYEQYF
TRBV15	TRBJ1-1	few	-	TGTGCCACCAGCAGAACAGGGATCGCTGAAGCTTTCTTT	CATSRTGIAEAFF
TRBV20-1	TRBJ2-5	-	TRBD2	TGCAGTGCTCGGACTAGAGAGACCCAGTACTTC	CSARTRETQYF
TRBV30	TRBJ1-4	few	-	TGTGCCTGGAGTGTAGGCGCAAAACTGTTTTTT	CAWSVGAKLFF
TRBV28	TRBJ2-1	-	-	TGTGCCAGCAGTTTGGCCGGTGAGCAGTTCTTC	CASSLAGEQFF
TRBV7-3	TRBJ2-3	few	TRBD2	TGTGCCAGCAGCCCGACTAGCGGGGGGGCCGGTACGCAGTATTTT	CASSPTSGGAGTQYF
TRBV4-1	TRBJ2-5	-	TRBD1	TGCGCCAGCAGAGACCCGGGACAGGGAGAAGAGACCCAGTACTTC	CASRDPGQGEETQYF
TRBV5-6	TRBJ2-7	few	TRBD1	TGTGCCAGCAGCGAATGGACAGGGACCTACGAGCAGTACTTC	CASSEWTGTYEQYF
TRBV12-5	TRBJ2-7	few	TRBD2	TGTGCTAGTGGCCGGGAGGAGGGGAGCGAGCAGTACTTC	CASGREEGSEQYF
TRBV28	TRBJ2-3	few	-	TGTGCCAGCAGTTTAAGTGGATCGGGGACTGCTGCGGGGGATACGCAGTATTTT	CASSLSGSGTAAGDTQYF
TRBV30	TRBJ2-7	few	-	TGTGCCTGGAGTGGGGTACCCTACGAGCAGTACTTC	CAWSGVPYEQYF
TRBV7-9	TRBJ2-7	-	-	TGTGCCAGCAGCCCCCGGGCGAGGAGGAGGGCGGCGGACTACGAGCAGTACTTC	CASSPRARRRAADYEQYF
TRBV30	TRBJ2-2	-	TRBD2	TGTGCCTGGAGTGTAGCGGGGGGGAGCACCGGGGAGCTGTTTTTT	CAWSVAGGSTGELFF
TRBV13	TRBJ2-1	once	-	TGTGCCAGCAGCTTAGGGGAGTACAATGAGCAGTTCTTC	CASSLGEYNEQFF
TRBV29-1	TRBJ2-5	few	-	TGCAGCTCCTCAGCCGAACAAGAGACCCAGTACTTC	CSSSAEQETQYF
TRBV11-2	TRBJ2-7	few	-	TGTGCCAGCATCTCTCCGGCAGGACCTACCTACGAGCAGTACTTC	CASISPAGPTYEQYF
TRBV30	TRBJ1-6	few	TRBD1	TGTGCCTGGAGTGTTTCGAGGACAGGGTATAATTCACCCCTCCACTTT	CAWSVSRTGYNSPLHF
TRBV18	TRBJ2-7	few	TRBD1	TGTGCCAGCTCTCCCGGGACAGGGGTGTACGAGCAGTACTTC	CASSPGTGVYEQYF
TRBV7-2	TRBJ2-7	few	-	TGTGCCAGCAGCTTAGAGATGAAAACCTACGAGCAGTACTTC	CASSLEMKTYEQYF
TRBV7-9	TRBJ1-2	-	-	TGTGCCAGCAGCATTCGGGATTCCTATGGCTACACCTTC	CASSIRDSYGYTF
TRBV30	TRBJ1-5	-	-	TGTGCCTGGAGTTCGACAAGTAATCAGCCCCAGCATTTT	CAWSSTSNQPQHF
TRBV30	TRBJ2-6	few	-	TGTGCCTGGAGTCTAGGGGGAGGGCCTGGGGCCAACGTCCTGACTTTC	CAWSLGGGPGANVLTF
TRBV2	TRBJ1-2	-	-	TGTGCCAGCAGCATCCTCTCTGGGGCTAACTATGGCTACACCTTC	CASSILSGANYGYTF
TRBV5-8	TRBJ2-5	few	TRBD1	TGTGCCAGCAGATCGACAGGGGGGATGGAGACCCAGTACTTC	CASRSTGGMETQYF
TRBV19	TRBJ2-3	-	TRBD2	TGTGCCAGTAGTATAGCTTCCGGGACTAGCGCAAGGGATACGCAGTATTTT	CASSIASGTSARDTQYF
TRBV5-1	TRBJ2-7	-	TRBD1	TGCGCCAGCAGCCCCGACAGGGGCCTTGACGAGCAGTACTTC	CASSPDRGLDEQYF
TRBV18	TRBJ2-1	few	TRBD2	TGTGCCAGCTCACCACTAGCGGGAGGTAATGAGCAGTTCTTC	CASSPLAGGNEQFF
TRBV30	TRBJ1-1	few	-	TGTGCCTGGAGTGTTTATAAGACGAACACTGAAGCTTTCTTT	CAWSVYKTNTEAFF
TRBV29-1	TRBJ2-3	few	-	TGCAGCGTTGAGGGCGGGCGTAGCACAGATACGCAGTATTTT	CSVEGGRSTDTQYF
TRBV5-1	TRBJ1-2	-	TRBD1	TGCGCCAGCAGCCCGCCCGGGACAGACCATGGCTACACCTTC	CASSPPGTDHGYTF
TRBV7-2	TRBJ2-3	few	TRBD2	TGTGCCAGCAGCCAGACTAGCGGGGCGTCGAGAAATACGCAGTATTTT	CASSQTSGASRNTQYF
TRBV5-1	TRBJ2-5	few	TRBD1	TGCGCCAGCAGCTTGGGACAGGGATTCCAAGAGACCCAGTACTTC	CASSLGQGFQETQYF
TRBV30	TRBJ2-7	few	-	TGTGCCTGGAGCCGCGGGGTTTACTACGAGCAGTACTTC	CAWSRGVYYEQYF
TRBV30	TRBJ1-5	few	-	TGTGCCTGGAGTGTTGGCAGGCAGCCCCAGCATTTT	CAWSVGRQPQHF
TRBV27	TRBJ2-7	few	-	TGTGCCAGCAGTTCCGCCGGGACCCAGGACGAGCAGTACTTC	CASSSAGTQDEQYF
TRBV2	TRBJ1-5	few	-	TGTGCCAGCAGTGGATCCTATAGCAATCAGCCCCAGCATTTT	CASSGSYSNQPQHF
TRBV2	TRBJ1-4	few	-	TGTGCCAGCAGTGAACTTTTACAGGGTGGTGAAAAACTGTTTTTT	CASSELLQGGEKLFF
TRBV29-1	TRBJ2-3	-	-	TGCAGCGTTGACAGGGGGGAGGATACGCAGTATTTT	CSVDRGEDTQYF
TRBV6-5	TRBJ2-7	few	-	TGTGCCAGCAGTTCCTTCCCGAACGACGGCTACGAGCAGTACTTC	CASSSFPNDGYEQYF
TRBV5-1	TRBJ2-7	-	-	TGCGCCAGCAGCTGGGGGGAGGTTTCTTACGAGCAGTACTTC	CASSWGEVSYEQYF
TRBV4-1	TRBJ1-2	-	-	TGCGCCAGCAGCCGAGCTTCGACGGGCCCTAACTATGGCTACACCTTC	CASSRASTGPNYGYTF
TRBV4-3	TRBJ1-1	few	-	TGCGCCAGCAGCCAAGATCTGGGACGCGCTGAAGCTTTCTTT	CASSQDLGRAEAFF